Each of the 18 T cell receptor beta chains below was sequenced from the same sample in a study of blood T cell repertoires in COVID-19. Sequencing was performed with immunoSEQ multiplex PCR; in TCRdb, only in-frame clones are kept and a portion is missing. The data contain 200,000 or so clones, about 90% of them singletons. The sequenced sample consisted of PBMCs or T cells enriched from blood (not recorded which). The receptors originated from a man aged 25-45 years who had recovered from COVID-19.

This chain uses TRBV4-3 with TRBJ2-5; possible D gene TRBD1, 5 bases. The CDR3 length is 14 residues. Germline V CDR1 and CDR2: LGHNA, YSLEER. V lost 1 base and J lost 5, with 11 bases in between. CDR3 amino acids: CASSQGTIYETQYF. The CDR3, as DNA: TGCGCCAGCAGCCAAGGGACAATTTACGAGACCCAGTACTTC.

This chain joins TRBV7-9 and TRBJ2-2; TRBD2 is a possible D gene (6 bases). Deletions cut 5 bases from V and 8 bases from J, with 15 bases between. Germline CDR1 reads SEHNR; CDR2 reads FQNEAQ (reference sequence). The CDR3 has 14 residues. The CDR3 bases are TGTGCCAGCAGCCAAAGCGGAGGGCAGGGGGAGCTGTTTTTT. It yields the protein CASSQSGGQGELFF.

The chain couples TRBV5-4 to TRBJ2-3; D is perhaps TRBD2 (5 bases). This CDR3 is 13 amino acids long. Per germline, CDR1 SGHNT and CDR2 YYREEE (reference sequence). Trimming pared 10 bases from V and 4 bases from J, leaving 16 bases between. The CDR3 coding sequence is TGTGCCTGTGAGGGTAGGCCCCCAGATACGCAGTATTTT. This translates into CACEGRPPDTQYF.

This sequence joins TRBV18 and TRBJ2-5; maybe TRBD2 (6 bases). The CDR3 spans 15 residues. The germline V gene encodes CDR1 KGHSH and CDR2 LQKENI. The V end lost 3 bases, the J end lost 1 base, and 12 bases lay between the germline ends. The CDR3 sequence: CASSPLGGGQETQYF. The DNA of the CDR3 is TGTGCCAGCTCACCGCTGGGGGGAGGCCAAGAGACCCAGTACTTC.

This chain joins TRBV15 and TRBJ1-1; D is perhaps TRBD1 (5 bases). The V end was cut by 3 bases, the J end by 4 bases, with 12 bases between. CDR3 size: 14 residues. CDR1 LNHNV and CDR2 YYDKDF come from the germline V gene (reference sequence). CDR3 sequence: CATSRDNGPTEAFF. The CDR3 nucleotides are TGTGCCACCAGCAGGGACAATGGACCCACTGAAGCTTTCTTT.

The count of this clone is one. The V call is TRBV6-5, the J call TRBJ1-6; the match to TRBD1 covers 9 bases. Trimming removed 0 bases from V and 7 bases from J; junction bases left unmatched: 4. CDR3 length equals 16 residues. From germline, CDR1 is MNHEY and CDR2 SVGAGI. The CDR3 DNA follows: TGTGCCAGCAGTTACTCGATAGACAGGGGGAATTCACCCCTCCACTTT. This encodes CASSYSIDRGNSPLHF.

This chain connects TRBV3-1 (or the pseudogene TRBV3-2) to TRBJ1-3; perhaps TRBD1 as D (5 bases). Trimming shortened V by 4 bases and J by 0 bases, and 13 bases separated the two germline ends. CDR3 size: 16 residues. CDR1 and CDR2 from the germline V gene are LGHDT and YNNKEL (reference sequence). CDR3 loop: CASSPPGGLSGNTIYF. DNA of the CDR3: TGTGCCAGCAGCCCCCCTGGGGGACTCTCTGGAAACACCATATATTTT.

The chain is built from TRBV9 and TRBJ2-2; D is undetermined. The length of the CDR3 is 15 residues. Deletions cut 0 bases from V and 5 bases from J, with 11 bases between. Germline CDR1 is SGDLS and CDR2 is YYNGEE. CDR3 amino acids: CASSVDVRPTGELFF. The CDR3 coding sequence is TGTGCCAGCAGCGTAGATGTGCGTCCTACCGGGGAGCTGTTTTTT.

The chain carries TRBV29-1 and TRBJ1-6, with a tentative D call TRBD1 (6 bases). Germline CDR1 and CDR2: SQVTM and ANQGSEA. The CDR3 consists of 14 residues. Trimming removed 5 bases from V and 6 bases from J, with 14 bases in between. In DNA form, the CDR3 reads TGCAGCGTTAGTGGGGGCGAATCTAATTCACCCCTCCACTTT. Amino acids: CSVSGGESNSPLHF.

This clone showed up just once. The chain's CDR3 is CASSPGNSYNSPLHF. In DNA, the CDR3 is TGTGCCAGCAGCCCAGGGAACTCCTATAATTCACCCCTCCACTTT. V is TRBV28 and J is TRBJ1-6; perhaps TRBD1 as D (5 bases). Trimming took off 6 bases at V and 0 bases at J, with 9 bases between the two ends. Per the germline V gene, CDR1 is MDHEN and CDR2 is SYDVKM. CDR3 size: 15 residues.

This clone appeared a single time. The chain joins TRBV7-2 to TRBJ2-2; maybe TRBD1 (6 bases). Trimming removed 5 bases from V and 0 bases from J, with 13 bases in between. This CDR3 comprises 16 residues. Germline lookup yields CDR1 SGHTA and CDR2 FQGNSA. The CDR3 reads CASSPQGRPNTGELFF. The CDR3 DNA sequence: TGTGCCAGCAGCCCTCAGGGGCGCCCGAACACCGGGGAGCTGTTTTTT.

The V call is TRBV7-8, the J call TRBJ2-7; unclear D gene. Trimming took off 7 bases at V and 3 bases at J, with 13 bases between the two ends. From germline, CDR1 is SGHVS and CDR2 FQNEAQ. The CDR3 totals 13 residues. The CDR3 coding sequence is TGTGCCAGCAAGCAGGATTTGAGCTACGAGCAGTACTTC. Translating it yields CASKQDLSYEQYF.

Here the CDR3 DNA reads TGTGCCAGCAGTACACAGGGGGTCGGGGAGCTGTTTTTT. Translating it yields CASSTQGVGELFF. The rearrangement uses TRBV12-3 or TRBV12-4 and TRBJ2-2; 8 bases are shared with TRBD1. Trimming removed 5 bases from V and 7 bases from J; junction bases left unmatched: 3. The CDR3 covers 13 residues.

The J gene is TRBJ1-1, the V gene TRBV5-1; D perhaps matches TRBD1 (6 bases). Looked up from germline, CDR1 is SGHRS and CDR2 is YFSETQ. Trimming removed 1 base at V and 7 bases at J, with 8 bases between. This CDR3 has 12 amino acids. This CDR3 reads CASSLTGNEAFF. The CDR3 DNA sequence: TGCGCCAGCAGCTTGACAGGGAATGAAGCTTTCTTT.

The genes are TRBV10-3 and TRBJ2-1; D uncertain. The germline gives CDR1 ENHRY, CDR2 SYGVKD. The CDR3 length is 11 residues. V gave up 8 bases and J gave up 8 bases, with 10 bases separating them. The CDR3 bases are TGTGCCATCCGCAGATTCGATGAGCAGTTCTTC. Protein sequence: CAIRRFDEQFF.

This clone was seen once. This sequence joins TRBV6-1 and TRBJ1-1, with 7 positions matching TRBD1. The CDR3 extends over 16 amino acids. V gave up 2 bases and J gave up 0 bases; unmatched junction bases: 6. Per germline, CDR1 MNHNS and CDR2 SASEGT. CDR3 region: CASSEWHTGVNTEAFF. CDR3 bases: TGTGCCAGCAGTGAATGGCACACAGGGGTGAACACTGAAGCTTTCTTT.

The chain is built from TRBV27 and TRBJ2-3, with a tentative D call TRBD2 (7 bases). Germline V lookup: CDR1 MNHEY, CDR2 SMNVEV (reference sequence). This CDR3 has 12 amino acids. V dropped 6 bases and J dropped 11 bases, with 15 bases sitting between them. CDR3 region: CASRGAGVRQYF. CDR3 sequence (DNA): TGTGCCAGCAGGGGGGCGGGAGTTAGGCAGTATTTT.

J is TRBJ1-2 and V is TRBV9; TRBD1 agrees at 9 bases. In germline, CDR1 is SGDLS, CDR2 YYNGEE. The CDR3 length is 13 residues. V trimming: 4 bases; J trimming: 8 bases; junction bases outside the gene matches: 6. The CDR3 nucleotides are TGTGCCAGCAGCCTTCGGGACAGGGACGGCTACACCTTC. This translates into CASSLRDRDGYTF.